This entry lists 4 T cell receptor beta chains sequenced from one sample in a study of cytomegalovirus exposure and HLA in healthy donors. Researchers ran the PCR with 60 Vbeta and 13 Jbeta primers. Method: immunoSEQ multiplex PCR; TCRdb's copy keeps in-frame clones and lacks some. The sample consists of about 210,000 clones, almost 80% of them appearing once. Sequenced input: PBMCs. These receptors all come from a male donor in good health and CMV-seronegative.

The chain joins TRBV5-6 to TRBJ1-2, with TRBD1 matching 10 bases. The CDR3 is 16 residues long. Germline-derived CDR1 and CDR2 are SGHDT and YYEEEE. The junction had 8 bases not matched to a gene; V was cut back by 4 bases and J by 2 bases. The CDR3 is CASSPETGGGNYGYTF. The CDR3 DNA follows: TGTGCCAGCAGCCCAGAGACAGGGGGCGGGAACTATGGCTACACCTTC.

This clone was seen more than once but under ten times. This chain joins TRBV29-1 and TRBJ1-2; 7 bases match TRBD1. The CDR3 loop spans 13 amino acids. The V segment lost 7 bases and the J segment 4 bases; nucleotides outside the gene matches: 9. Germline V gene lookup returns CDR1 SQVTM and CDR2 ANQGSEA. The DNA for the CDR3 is TGCAGCGCTTACGCGACAGGGACCTATGGCTACACCTTC. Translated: CSAYATGTYGYTF.

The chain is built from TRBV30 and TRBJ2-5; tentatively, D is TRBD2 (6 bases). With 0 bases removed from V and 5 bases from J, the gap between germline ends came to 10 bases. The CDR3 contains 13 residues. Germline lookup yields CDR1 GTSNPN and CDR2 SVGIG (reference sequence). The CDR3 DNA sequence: TGTGCCTGGAGTGTACGAGGGAGGGAGACCCAGTACTTC. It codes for CAWSVRGRETQYF.

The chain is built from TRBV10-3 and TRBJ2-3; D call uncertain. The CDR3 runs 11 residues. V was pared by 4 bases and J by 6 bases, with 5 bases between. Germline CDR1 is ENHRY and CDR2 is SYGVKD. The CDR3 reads CAISGRDTQYF. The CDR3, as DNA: TGTGCCATCAGTGGCAGGGATACGCAGTATTTT.